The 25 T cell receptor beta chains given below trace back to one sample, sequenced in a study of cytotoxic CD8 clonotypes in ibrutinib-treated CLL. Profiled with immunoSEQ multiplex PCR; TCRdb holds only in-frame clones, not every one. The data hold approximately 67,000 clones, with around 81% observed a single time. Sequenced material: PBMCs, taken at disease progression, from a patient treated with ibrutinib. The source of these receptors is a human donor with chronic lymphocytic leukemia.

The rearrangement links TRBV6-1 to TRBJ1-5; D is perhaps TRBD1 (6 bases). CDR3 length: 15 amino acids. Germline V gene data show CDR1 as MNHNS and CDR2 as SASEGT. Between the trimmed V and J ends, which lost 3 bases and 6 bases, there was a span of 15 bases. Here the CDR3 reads CASSEGRGGFQPQHF. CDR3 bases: TGTGCCAGCAGTGAGGGCAGGGGTGGTTTTCAGCCCCAGCATTTT.

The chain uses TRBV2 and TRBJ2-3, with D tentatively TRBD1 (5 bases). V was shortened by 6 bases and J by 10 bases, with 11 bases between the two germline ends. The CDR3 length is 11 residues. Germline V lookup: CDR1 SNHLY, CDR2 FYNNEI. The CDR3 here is CASSTGRAQYF. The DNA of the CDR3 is TGTGCCAGCAGCACAGGTAGGGCGCAGTATTTT.

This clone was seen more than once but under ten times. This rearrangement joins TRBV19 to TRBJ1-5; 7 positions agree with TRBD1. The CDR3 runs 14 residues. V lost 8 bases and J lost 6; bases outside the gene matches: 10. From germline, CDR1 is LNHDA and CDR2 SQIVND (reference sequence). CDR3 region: CASFSTGSSQPQHF. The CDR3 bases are TGTGCCAGTTTCTCGACAGGGAGTAGTCAGCCCCAGCATTTT.

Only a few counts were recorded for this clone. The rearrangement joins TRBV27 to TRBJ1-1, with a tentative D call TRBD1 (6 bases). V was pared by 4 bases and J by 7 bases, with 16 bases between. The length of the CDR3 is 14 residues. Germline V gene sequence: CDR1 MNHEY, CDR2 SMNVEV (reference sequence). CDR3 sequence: CASSSYREQHEAFF. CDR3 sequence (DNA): TGTGCCAGCAGTTCCTACAGGGAGCAGCATGAAGCTTTCTTT.

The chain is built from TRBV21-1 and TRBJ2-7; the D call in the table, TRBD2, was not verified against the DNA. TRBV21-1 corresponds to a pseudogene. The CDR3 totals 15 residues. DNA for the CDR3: TGTGCCAGCAGCAAAGCGGGGGGTGGCTCCTACGAGCAGTACTTC. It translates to CASSKAGGGSYEQYF.

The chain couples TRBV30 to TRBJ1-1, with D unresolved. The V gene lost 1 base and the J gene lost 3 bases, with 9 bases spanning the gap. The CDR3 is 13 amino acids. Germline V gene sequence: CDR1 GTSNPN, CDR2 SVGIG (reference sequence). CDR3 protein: CAWSGGAHTEAFF. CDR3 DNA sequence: TGTGCCTGGAGTGGAGGAGCACACACTGAAGCTTTCTTT.

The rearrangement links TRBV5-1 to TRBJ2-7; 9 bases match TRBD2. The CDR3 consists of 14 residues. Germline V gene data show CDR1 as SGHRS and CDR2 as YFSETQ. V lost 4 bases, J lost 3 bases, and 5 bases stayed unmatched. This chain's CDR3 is CASSQGLALYEQYF. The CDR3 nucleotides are TGCGCCAGCAGCCAGGGACTAGCTCTCTACGAGCAGTACTTC. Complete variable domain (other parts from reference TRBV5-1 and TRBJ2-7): KAGVTQTPRYLIKTRGQQVTLSCSPISGHRSVSWYQQTPGQGLQFLFEYFSETQRNKGNFPGRFSGRQFSNSRSEMNVSTLELGDSALYLCASSQGLALYEQYFGPGTRLTVT.

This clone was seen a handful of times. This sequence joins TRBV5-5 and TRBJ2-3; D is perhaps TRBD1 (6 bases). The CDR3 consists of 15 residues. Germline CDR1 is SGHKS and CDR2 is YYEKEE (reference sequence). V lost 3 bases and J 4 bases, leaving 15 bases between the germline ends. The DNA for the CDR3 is TGTGCCAGCAGCTATGGAGGACAGACGGCAGATACGCAGTATTTT. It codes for CASSYGGQTADTQYF. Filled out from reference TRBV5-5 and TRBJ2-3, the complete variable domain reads DAGVTQSPTHLIKTRGQQVTLRCSPISGHKSVSWYQQVLGQGPQFIFQYYEKEERGRGNFPDRFSARQFPNYSSELNVNALLLGDSALYLCASSYGGQTADTQYFGPGTRLTVL.

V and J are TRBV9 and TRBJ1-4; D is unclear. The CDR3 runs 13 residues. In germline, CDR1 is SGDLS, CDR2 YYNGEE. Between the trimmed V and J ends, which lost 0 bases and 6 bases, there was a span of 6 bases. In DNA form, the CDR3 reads TGTGCCAGCAGCGTAGGGCCCTATGAAAAACTGTTTTTT. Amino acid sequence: CASSVGPYEKLFF.

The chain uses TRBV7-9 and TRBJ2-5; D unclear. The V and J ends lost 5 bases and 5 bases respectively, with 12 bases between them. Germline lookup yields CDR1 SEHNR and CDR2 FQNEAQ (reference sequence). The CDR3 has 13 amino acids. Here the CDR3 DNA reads TGTGCCAGCAGCCCAAGTTTAGGGGAGACCCAGTACTTC. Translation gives CASSPSLGETQYF.

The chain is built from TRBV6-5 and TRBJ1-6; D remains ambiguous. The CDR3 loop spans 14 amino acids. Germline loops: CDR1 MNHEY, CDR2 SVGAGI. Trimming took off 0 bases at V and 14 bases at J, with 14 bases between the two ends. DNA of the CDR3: TGTGCCAGCAGTTACTCGGCACTATCGGGATCCCTCCACTTT. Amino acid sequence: CASSYSALSGSLHF.

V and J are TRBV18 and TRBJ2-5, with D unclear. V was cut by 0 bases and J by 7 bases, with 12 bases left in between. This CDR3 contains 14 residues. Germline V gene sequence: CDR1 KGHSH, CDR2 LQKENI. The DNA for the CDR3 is TGTGCCAGCTCACCACCGGGCACCACGGGGACCCAGTACTTC. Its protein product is CASSPPGTTGTQYF.

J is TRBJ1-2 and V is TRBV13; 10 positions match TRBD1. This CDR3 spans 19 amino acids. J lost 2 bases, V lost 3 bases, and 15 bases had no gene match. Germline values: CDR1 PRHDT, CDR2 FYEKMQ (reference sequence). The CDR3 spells CASSFDGTGAYLRNYGYTF. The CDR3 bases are TGTGCCAGCAGCTTTGACGGGACAGGGGCCTACCTTCGGAACTATGGCTACACCTTC.

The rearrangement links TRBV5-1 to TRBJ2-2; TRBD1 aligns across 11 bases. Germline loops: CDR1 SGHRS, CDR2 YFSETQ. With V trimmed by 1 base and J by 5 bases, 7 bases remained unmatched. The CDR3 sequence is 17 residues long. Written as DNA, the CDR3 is TGCGCCAGCAGCTTGCTCGGGACAGGGGGTTGGACCGGGGAGCTGTTTTTT. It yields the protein CASSLLGTGGWTGELFF.

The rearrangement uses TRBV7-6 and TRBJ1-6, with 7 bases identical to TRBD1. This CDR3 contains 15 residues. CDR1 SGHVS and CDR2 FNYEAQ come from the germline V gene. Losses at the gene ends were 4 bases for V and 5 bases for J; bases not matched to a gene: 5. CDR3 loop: CASSSRQGDNSPLHF. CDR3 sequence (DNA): TGTGCCAGCAGCTCCCGACAGGGCGATAATTCACCCCTCCACTTT.

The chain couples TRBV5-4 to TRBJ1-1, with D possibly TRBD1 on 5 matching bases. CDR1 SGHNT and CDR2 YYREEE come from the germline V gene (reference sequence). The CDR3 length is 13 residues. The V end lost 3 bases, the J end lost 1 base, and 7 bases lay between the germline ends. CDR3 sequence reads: CASSSTANTEAFF. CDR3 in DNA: TGTGCCAGCAGCTCGACAGCGAACACTGAAGCTTTCTTT.

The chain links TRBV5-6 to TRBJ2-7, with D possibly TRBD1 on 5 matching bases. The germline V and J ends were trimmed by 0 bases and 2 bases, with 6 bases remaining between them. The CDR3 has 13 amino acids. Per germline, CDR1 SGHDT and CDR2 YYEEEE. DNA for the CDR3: TGTGCCAGCAGCTTGGACAGGACCTACGAGCAGTACTTC. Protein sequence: CASSLDRTYEQYF.

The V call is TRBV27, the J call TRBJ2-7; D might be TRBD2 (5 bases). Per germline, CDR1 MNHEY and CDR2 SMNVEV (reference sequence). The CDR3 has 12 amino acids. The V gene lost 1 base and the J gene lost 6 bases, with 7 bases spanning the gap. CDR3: CASSLYSGEQYF. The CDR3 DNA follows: TGTGCCAGCAGTTTATACAGCGGCGAGCAGTACTTC.

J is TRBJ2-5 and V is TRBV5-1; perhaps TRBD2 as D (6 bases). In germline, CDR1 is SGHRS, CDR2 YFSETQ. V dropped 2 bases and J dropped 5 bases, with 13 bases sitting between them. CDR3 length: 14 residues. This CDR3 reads CASSFGGPRETQYF. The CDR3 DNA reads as TGCGCCAGCAGCTTTGGAGGGCCCCGGGAGACCCAGTACTTC.

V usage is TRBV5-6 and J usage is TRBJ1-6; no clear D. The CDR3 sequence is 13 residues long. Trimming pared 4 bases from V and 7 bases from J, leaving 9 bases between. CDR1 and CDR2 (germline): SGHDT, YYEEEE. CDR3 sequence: CASSLGWNSPLHF. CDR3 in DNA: TGTGCCAGCAGCCTCGGATGGAATTCACCCCTCCACTTT.

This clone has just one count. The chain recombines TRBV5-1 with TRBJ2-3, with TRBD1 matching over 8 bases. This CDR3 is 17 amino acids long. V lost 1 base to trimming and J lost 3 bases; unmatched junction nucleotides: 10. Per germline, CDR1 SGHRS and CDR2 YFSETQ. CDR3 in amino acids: CASSLRGEGTGTDTQYF. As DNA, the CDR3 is TGCGCCAGCAGCTTGCGGGGTGAGGGGACAGGAACAGATACGCAGTATTTT.

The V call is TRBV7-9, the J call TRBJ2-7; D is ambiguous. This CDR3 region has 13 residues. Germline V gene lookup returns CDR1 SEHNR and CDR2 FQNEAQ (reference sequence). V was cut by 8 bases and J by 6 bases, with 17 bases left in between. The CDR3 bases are TGTGCCAGCGGGGTTACAAAGGTCTCCGAGCAGTACTTC. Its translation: CASGVTKVSEQYF.

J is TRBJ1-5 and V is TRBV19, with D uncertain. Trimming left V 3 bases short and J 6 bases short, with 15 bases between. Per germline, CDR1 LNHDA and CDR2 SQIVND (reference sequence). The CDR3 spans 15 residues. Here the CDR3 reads CASSIQATRFQPQHF. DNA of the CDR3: TGTGCCAGTAGTATCCAGGCGACTAGATTTCAGCCCCAGCATTTT.

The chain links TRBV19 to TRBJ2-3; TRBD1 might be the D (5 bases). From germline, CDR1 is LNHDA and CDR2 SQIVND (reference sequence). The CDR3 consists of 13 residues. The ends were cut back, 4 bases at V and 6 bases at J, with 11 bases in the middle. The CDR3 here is CASSRGYADTQYF. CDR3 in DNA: TGTGCCAGTAGTAGGGGCTACGCGGATACGCAGTATTTT.

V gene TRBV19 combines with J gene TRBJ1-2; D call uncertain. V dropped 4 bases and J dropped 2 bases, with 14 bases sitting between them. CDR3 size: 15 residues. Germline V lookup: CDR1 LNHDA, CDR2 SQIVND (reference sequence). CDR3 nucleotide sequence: TGTGCCAGTAGTACGCAATGGGTGCTCAACTATGGCTACACCTTC. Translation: CASSTQWVLNYGYTF.